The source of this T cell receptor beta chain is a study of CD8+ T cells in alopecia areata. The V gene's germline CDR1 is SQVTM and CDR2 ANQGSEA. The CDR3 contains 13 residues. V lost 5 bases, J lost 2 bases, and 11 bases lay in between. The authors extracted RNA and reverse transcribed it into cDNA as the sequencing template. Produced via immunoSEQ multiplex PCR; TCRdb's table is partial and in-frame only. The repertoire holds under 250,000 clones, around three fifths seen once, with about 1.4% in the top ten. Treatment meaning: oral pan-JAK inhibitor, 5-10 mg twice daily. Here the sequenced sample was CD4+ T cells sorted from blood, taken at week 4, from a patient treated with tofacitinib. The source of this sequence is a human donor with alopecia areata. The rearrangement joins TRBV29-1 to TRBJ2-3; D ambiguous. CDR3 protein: CSVPYSSTDTQYF. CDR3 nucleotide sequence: TGCAGCGTTCCGTACAGCTCCACAGATACGCAGTATTTT.